This TCR beta chain came from a study of sequential checkpoint blockade in melanoma. The wider study: Arm A got nivolumab then ipilimumab; arm B the reverse, 1:1. Each arm's sequence ended with maintenance nivolumab.

Losses at the gene ends were 1 base for V and 1 base for J; bases not matched to a gene: 5. From germline, CDR1 is KGHSY and CDR2 FQNENV. This CDR3 comprises 16 residues. Generated by immunoSEQ multiplex PCR, the TCRdb table keeps only in-frame clones and is missing some. The sample lists more than 9,000 clones; roughly 75% were seen once. This clone was detected a few times. Treatment indicated: randomized to nivolumab then ipilimumab (arm A) or the reverse (arm B). No patient had prior DNA-damaging chemotherapy. Sorted cells were live CD3+CD8+, lacking CD19 and CD56, from PBMCs. The chain carries TRBV16 and TRBJ2-7; 9 positions agree with TRBD1. This specimen was CD8+ T cells sorted from blood (inferred from file names), taken from a patient given nivolumab and ipilimumab in sequence. This clonotype originated in a human donor with melanoma. The chain's CDR3 is CASSQLGGTGSYEQYF. The CDR3 bases are TGTGCCAGCAGCCAATTAGGCGGGACAGGGTCCTACGAGCAGTACTTC.